This TCR beta chain was profiled in a study of Ad26.COV2.S vaccination and SARS-CoV-2 variants. Study results and caveats: From the TCR breadth and depth analyses, total T cell responses may have been underestimated. Reported post-vaccination CD8+ and CD4+ T cell responses to spike showed substantial breadth. Vaccine recipients and placebo recipients showed similar non-spike TCR breadth.

Assay used: immunoSEQ multiplex PCR; TCRdb lists only in-frame clones, some missing. The sample shows around 370,000 clones, 92% of them seen only once. Germline V gives CDR1 LGHDT, CDR2 YNNKEL (reference sequence). Trimming pared 1 base from V and 0 bases from J, leaving 13 bases between. This CDR3 has 18 amino acids. For this clone: Its antigen is unidentified.

The sequenced sample was peripheral blood, obtained after recovery from COVID-19. This sequence joins TRBV3-1 (or the pseudogene TRBV3-2) and TRBJ2-6, with D perhaps TRBD2 (5 bases). This receptor was obtained from a human donor who had recovered from COVID-19. The CDR3 is CASSQGPGVPSGANVLTF. For the CDR3, the DNA is TGTGCCAGCAGCCAAGGTCCCGGGGTCCCCTCTGGGGCCAACGTCCTGACTTTC.